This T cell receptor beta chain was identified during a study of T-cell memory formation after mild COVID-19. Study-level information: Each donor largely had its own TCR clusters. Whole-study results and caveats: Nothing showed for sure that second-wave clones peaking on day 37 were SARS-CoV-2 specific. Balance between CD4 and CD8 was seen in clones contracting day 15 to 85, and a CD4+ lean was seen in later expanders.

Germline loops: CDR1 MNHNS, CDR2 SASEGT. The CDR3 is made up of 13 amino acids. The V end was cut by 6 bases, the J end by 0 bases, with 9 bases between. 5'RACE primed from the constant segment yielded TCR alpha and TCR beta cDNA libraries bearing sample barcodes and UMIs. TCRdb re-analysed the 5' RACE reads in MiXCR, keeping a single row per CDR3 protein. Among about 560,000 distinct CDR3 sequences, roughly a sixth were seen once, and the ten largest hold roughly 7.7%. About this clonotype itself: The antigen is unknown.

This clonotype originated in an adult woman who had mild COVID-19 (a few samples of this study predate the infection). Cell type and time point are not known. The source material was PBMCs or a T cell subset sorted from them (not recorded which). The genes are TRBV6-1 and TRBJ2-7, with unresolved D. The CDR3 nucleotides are TGTGCCAGCAGGGTGGCGAGCTCCTACGAGCAGTACTTC. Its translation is CASRVASSYEQYF.